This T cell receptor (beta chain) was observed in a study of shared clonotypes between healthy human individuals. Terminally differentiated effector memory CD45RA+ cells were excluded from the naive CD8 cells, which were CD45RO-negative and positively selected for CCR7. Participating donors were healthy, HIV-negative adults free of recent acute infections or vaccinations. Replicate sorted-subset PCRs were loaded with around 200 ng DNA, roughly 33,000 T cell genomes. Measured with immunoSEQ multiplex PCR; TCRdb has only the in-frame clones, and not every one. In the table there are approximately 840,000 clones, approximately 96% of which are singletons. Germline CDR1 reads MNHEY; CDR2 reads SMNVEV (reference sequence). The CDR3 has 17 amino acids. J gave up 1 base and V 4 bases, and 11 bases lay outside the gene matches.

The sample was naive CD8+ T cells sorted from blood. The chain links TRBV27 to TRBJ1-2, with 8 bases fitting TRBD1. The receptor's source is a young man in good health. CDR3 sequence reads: CASSSQGAEFLNYGYTF. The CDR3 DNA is TGTGCCAGCAGTTCCCAGGGGGCCGAATTCCTTAACTATGGCTACACCTTC.